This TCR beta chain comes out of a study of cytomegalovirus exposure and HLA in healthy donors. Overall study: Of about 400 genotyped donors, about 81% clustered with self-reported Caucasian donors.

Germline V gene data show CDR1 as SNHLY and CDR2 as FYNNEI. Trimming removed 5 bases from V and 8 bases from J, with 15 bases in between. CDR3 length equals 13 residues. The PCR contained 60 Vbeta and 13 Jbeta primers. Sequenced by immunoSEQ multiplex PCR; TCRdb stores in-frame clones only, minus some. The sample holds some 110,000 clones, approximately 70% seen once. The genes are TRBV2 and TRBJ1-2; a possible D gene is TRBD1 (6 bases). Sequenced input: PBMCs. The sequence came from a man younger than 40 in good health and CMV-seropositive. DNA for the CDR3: TGTGCCAGCAGTCTGGACGGGGGGCTAGGCTACACCTTC. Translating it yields CASSLDGGLGYTF. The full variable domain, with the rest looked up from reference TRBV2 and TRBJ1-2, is EPEVTQTPSHQVTQMGQEVILRCVPISNHLYFYWYRQILGQKVEFLVSFYNNEISEKSEIFDDQFSVERPDGSNFTLKIRSTKLEDSAMYFCASSLDGGLGYTFGSGTRLTVV.